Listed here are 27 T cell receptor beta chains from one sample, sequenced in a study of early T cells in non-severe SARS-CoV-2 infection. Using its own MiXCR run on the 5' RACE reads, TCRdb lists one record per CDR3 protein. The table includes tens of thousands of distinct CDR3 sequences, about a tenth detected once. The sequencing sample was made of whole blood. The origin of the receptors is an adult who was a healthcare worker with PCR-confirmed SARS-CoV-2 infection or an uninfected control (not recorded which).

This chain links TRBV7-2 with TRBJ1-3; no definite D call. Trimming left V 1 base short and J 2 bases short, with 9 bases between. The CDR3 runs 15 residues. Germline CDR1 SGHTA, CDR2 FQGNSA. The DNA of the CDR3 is TGTGCCAGCAGCTTAGAGGTTGGGGCTGGAAACACCATATATTTT. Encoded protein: CASSLEVGAGNTIYF.

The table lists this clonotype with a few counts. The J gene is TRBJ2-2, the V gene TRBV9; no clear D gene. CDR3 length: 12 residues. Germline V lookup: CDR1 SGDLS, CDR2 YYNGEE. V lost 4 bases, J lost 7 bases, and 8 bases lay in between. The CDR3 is CASSLDGGELFF. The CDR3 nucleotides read TGTGCCAGCAGCCTAGACGGCGGGGAGCTGTTTTTT.

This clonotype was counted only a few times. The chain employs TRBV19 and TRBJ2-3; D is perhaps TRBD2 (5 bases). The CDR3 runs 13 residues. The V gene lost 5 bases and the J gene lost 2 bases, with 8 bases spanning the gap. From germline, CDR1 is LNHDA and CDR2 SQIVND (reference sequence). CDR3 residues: CASSERITDTQYF. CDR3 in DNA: TGTGCCAGTAGTGAGCGGATCACAGATACGCAGTATTTT.

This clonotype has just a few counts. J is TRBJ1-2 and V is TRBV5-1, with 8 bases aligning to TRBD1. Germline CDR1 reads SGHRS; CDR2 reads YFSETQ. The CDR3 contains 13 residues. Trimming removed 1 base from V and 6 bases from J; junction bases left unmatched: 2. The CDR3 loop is CASSLSGGDGYTF. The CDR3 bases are TGCGCCAGCAGCTTGTCAGGGGGCGATGGCTACACCTTC.

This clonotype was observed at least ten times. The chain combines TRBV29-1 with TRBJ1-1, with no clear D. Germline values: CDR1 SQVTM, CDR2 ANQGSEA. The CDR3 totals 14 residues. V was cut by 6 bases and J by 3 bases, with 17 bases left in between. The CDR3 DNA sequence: TGCAGCGTACAGCGGGCGATGAGGGACACTGAAGCTTTCTTT. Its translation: CSVQRAMRDTEAFF.

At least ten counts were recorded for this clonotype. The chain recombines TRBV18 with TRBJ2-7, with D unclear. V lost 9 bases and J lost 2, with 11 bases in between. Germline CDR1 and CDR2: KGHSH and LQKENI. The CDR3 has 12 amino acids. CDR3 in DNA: TGTGCCAGTATGACGGATGCCTACGAGCAGTACTTC. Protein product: CASMTDAYEQYF.

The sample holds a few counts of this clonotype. Here the CDR3 DNA reads TGTGCCAGCAGTTTGGGCAGGGGCTACGAGCAGTACTTC. Encoded protein: CASSLGRGYEQYF. J is TRBJ2-7 and V is TRBV27; tentatively, D is TRBD1 (6 bases). There are 13 residues in the CDR3. Germline-derived CDR1 and CDR2 are MNHEY and SMNVEV (reference sequence). V shed 3 bases and J shed 3 bases, with 9 bases lying between them.

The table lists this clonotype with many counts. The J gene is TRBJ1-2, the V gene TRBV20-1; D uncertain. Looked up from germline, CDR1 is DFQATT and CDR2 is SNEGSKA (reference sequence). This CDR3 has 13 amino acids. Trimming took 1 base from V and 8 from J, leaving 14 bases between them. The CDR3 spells CSARARGGIGYTF. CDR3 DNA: TGCAGTGCTAGAGCGCGGGGAGGAATCGGCTACACCTTC.

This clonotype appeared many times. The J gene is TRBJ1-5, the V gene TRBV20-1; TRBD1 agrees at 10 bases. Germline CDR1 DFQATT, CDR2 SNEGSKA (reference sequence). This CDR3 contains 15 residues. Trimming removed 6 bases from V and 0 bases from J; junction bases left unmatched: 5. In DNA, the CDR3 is TGCAGTGCCCTGACAGGGGGCGTTAGCAATCAGCCCCAGCATTTT. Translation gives CSALTGGVSNQPQHF.

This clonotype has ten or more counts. The CDR3 spells CASSQGQGGYDTDTQYF. The DNA for the CDR3 is TGCGCCAGCAGCCAAGGGCAGGGGGGCTATGACACAGATACGCAGTATTTT. The J gene is TRBJ2-3, the V gene TRBV4-1; D perhaps matches TRBD1 (7 bases). The CDR3 totals 17 residues. The germline V gene has CDR1 MGHRA and CDR2 YSYEKL. The germline V and J ends were trimmed by 1 base and 2 bases, with 16 bases remaining between them.

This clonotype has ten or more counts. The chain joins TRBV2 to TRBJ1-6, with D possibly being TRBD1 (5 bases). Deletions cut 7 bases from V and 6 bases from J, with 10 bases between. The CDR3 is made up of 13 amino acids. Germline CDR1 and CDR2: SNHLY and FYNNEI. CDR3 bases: TGTGCCAGCATTAGGGACGTTAATTCACCCCTCCACTTT. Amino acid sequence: CASIRDVNSPLHF.

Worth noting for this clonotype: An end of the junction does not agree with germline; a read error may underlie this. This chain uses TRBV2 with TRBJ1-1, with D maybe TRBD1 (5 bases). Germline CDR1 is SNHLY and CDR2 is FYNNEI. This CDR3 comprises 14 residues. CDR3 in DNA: TGTGCCAGCAGAGCTCATCAGGGACCCACTGAAGTTTTCTTT. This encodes CASRAHQGPTEVFF.

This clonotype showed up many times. CDR3 sequence reads: CASSFPQGDGGAFF. CDR3 in DNA: TGTGCCAGCAGCTTCCCTCAGGGGGATGGGGGAGCTTTCTTT. V gene TRBV7-9 combines with J gene TRBJ1-1, with TRBD1 identical over 7 bases. Per the germline V gene, CDR1 is SEHNR and CDR2 is FQNEAQ (reference sequence). V lost 3 bases, J lost 10 bases, and 11 bases stayed unmatched. The CDR3 contains 14 residues.

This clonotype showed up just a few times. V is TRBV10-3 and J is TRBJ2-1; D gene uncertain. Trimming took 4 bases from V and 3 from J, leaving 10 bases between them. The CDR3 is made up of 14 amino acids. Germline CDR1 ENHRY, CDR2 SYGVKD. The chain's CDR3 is CAISGQEIYNEQFF. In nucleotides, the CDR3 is TGTGCCATCAGTGGGCAGGAGATCTACAATGAGCAGTTCTTC.

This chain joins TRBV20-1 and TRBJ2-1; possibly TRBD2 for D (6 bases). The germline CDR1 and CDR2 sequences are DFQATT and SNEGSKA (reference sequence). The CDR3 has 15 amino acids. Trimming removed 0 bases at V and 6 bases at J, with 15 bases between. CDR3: CSARDLVGGCNEQFF. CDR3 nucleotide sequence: TGCAGTGCTAGAGATCTCGTCGGGGGTTGCAATGAGCAGTTCTTC.

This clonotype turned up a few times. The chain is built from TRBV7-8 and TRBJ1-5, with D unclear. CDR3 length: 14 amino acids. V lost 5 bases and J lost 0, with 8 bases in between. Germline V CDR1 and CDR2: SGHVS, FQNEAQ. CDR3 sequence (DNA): TGTGCCAGCAGCCTTGATCCTAGCAATCAGCCCCAGCATTTT. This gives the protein CASSLDPSNQPQHF. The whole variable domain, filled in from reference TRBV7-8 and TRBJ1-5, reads GAGVSQSPRYKVAKRGQDVALRCDPISGHVSLFWYQQALGQGPEFLTYFQNEAQLDKSGLPSDRFFAERPEGSVSTLKIQRTQQEDSAVYLCASSLDPSNQPQHFGDGTRLSIL.

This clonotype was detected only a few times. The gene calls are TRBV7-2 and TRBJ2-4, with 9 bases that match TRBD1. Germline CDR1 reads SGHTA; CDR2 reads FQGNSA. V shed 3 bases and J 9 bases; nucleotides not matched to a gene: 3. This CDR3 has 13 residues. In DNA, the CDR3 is TGTGCCAGCAGCTTCGGGACAGGGACCATTCAGTACTTC. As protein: CASSFGTGTIQYF.

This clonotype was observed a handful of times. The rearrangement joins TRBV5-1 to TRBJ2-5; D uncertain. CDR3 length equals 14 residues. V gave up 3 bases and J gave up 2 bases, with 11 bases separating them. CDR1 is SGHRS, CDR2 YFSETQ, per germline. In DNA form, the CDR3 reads TGCGCCAGCAGCTCCCGAGCCCTTCAAGAGACCCAGTACTTC. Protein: CASSSRALQETQYF. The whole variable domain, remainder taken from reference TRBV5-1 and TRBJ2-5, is KAGVTQTPRYLIKTRGQQVTLSCSPISGHRSVSWYQQTPGQGLQFLFEYFSETQRNKGNFPGRFSGRQFSNSRSEMNVSTLELGDSALYLCASSSRALQETQYFGPGTRLLVL.

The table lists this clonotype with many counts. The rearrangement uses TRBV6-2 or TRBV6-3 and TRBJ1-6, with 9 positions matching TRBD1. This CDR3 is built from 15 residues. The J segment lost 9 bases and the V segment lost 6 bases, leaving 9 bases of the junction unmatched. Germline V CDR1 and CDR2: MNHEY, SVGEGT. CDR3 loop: CASRPPTGGGSPLHF. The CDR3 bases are TGTGCCAGCAGACCCCCAACAGGGGGCGGTTCACCCCTCCACTTT.

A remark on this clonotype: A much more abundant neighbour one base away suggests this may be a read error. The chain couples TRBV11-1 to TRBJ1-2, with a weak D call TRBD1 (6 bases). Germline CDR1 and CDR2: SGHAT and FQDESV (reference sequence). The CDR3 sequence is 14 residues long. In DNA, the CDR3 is TGTGCCAGCAGCCCCCAGGGGAGATGGGCCGGCTACATCTTC. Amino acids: CASSPQGRWAGYIF.

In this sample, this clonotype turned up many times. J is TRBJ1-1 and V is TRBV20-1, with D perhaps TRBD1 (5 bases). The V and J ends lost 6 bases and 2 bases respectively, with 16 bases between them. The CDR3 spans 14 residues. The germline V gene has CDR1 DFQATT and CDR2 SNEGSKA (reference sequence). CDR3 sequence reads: CSARRGHANTEAFF. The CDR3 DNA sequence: TGCAGTGCCCGCCGAGGACACGCCAACACTGAAGCTTTCTTT.

CDR3 in DNA: TGTGCCAGCAGTGGTACAACCCGCTACGAGCAGTACTTC. The encoded protein is CASSGTTRYEQYF. The chain is built from TRBV6-1 and TRBJ2-7; no clear D gene. CDR3 size: 13 residues. Germline CDR1 is MNHNS and CDR2 is SASEGT. Trimming removed 4 bases at V and 3 bases at J, with 10 bases between.

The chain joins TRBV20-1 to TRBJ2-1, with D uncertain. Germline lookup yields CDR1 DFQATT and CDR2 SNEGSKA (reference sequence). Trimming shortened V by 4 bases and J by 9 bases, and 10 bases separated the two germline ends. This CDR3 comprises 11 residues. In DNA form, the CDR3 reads TGCAGTGCTACTCAGTTCGGTGAGCAGTTCTTC. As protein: CSATQFGEQFF.

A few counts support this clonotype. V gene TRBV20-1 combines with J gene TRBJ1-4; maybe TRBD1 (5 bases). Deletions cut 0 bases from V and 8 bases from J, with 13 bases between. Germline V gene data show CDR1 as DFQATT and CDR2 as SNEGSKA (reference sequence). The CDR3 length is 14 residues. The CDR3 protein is CSARDGTSGEKLFF. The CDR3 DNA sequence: TGCAGTGCTAGAGACGGGACGTCAGGGGAAAAACTGTTTTTT.

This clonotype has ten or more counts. CDR3 in amino acids: CASSGTVNSPLHF. In DNA form, the CDR3 reads TGTGCCAGCAGCGGGACAGTTAATTCACCCCTCCACTTT. The chain recombines TRBV5-4 with TRBJ1-6, with TRBD1 matching over 7 bases. Germline-derived CDR1 and CDR2 are SGHNT and YYREEE (reference sequence). V shed 4 bases, J shed 6 bases, and the junction held 1 base outside the gene matches. CDR3 length: 13 residues. Supplemented by reference TRBV5-4 and TRBJ1-6, the full variable domain reads ETGVTQSPTHLIKTRGQQVTLRCSSQSGHNTVSWYQQALGQGPQFIFQYYREEENGRGNFPPRFSGLQFPNYSSELNVNALELDDSALYLCASSGTVNSPLHFGNGTRLTVT.

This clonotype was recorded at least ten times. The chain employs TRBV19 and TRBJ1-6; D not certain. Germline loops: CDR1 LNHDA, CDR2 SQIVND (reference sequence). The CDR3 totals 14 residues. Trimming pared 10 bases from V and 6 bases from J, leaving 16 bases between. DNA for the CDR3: TGTGCCACCAGTACGGCCTCTTCTAATTCACCCCTCCACTTT. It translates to CATSTASSNSPLHF.

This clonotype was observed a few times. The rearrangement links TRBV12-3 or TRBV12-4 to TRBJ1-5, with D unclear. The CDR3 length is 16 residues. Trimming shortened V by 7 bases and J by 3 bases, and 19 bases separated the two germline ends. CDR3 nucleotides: TGTGCCAGCAAGTCCGGCTCTGGGATCCTCAATCAGCCCCAGCATTTT. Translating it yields CASKSGSGILNQPQHF.